These 31 T cell receptor beta chains came from one sample sequenced in a study of cytomegalovirus exposure and HLA in healthy donors. PCR was performed using 60 Vbeta and 13 Jbeta primers. Some clones are missing from TCRdb's copy, which holds only in-frame ones; the method was immunoSEQ multiplex PCR. The sample records around 110,000 clones, approximately 70% being singletons. Material: PBMCs. The receptors come from a man aged 25 to 45 in good health and CMV-seropositive.

V and J are TRBV27 and TRBJ2-5; 7 bases map to TRBD1. The CDR3 is 14 amino acids. Trimming took 5 bases from V and 2 from J; bases not matched to a gene: 5. CDR1 and CDR2 (germline): MNHEY, SMNVEV (reference sequence). CDR3 amino acids: CASSRGGRQETQYF. DNA of the CDR3: TGTGCCAGCAGTCGAGGGGGCCGGCAAGAGACCCAGTACTTC.

This clone has more than one count but fewer than ten. The V call is TRBV6-1, the J call TRBJ1-6, with 9 nucleotides matching TRBD1. Germline V gene lookup returns CDR1 MNHNS and CDR2 SASEGT. This CDR3 has 16 residues. V was pared by 4 bases and J by 3 bases, with 4 bases of the junction left unmatched. The DNA for the CDR3 is TGTGCCAGCAGTGGGAGGACAGGGGTCTATAATTCACCCCTCCACTTT. This gives the protein CASSGRTGVYNSPLHF.

The V gene is TRBV7-9, the J gene TRBJ2-2; tentative D call: TRBD2 (5 bases). Trimming took 6 bases from V and 3 from J, leaving 14 bases between them. CDR1 is SEHNR and CDR2 is FQNEAQ in the germline V gene (reference sequence). The CDR3 is 15 amino acids. Written as DNA, the CDR3 is TGTGCCAGCAGGCCCGTCCCCGGGGACACCGGGGAGCTGTTTTTT. Translated: CASRPVPGDTGELFF.

V and J are TRBV5-1 and TRBJ2-6; D not resolved. V lost 4 bases and J 0 bases, leaving 20 bases between the germline ends. The CDR3 consists of 19 residues. Germline V lookup: CDR1 SGHRS, CDR2 YFSETQ. CDR3 residues: CASSRAPMVRGSGANVLTF. In DNA, the CDR3 is TGCGCCAGCAGCCGTGCCCCCATGGTCCGAGGCTCTGGGGCCAACGTCCTGACTTTC.

Points on this clone: Different DNA sequences within this sample yield the same CDR3. The V and J genes are TRBV4-2 and TRBJ2-3; D might be TRBD2 (6 bases). The CDR3 runs 15 residues. V was cut by 4 bases and J by 3 bases, with 14 bases left in between. The germline gives CDR1 LGHNA, CDR2 YNFKEQ. CDR3 sequence: CASSPRSGGTDTQYF. The CDR3, as DNA: TGTGCCAGCAGCCCACGTAGCGGAGGGACAGATACGCAGTATTTT.

This clone has just one count. The rearrangement uses TRBV6-1 and TRBJ2-7; 7 nucleotides match TRBD1. The CDR3 length is 13 residues. With 5 bases clipped from V and 9 bases from J, the junction kept 10 bases outside the gene matches. From germline, CDR1 is MNHNS and CDR2 SASEGT. The CDR3 DNA follows: TGTGCCAGCAGTCCCGACAGGGCGGCAGGGCAGTACTTC. Translated: CASSPDRAAGQYF.

In this sample, this clone turned up a few times. The chain joins TRBV27 to TRBJ2-3, with TRBD1 as a possible D gene (6 bases). V was cut by 6 bases and J by 4 bases, with 11 bases left in between. Germline values: CDR1 MNHEY, CDR2 SMNVEV (reference sequence). This CDR3 spans 13 amino acids. The CDR3 region has the DNA TGTGCCAGCAGGCCAGACAGGTCAGATACGCAGTATTTT. This gives the protein CASRPDRSDTQYF.

The chain recombines TRBV4-3 with TRBJ2-3; 11 bases are a match to TRBD1. CDR1 LGHNA and CDR2 YSLEER come from the germline V gene. This CDR3 has 17 residues. Losses at the gene ends were 2 bases for V and 2 bases for J; bases not matched to a gene: 6. This CDR3 is CASSQMGTGGFTDTQYF. CDR3 in DNA: TGCGCCAGCAGCCAAATGGGGACAGGGGGATTCACAGATACGCAGTATTTT.

The chain uses TRBV5-4 and TRBJ2-1, with 8 positions matching TRBD1. Germline assignment: CDR1 SGHNT and CDR2 YYREEE (reference sequence). The CDR3 contains 15 residues. V shed 3 bases, J shed 9 bases, and the junction held 11 bases outside the gene matches. This chain's CDR3 is CASSSETGAWGEQFF. CDR3 bases: TGTGCCAGCAGCTCAGAGACAGGGGCCTGGGGTGAGCAGTTCTTC. Based on the CDR3 plus reference TRBV5-4 and TRBJ2-1, the full variable domain is ETGVTQSPTHLIKTRGQQVTLRCSSQSGHNTVSWYQQALGQGPQFIFQYYREEENGRGNFPPRFSGLQFPNYSSELNVNALELDDSALYLCASSSETGAWGEQFFGPGTRLTVL.

As for this clone: This specimen includes other DNA sequences encoding the same CDR3. The J gene is TRBJ2-1, the V gene TRBV29-1; 8 nucleotides line up with TRBD2. Germline CDR1 SQVTM, CDR2 ANQGSEA. The CDR3 contains 14 residues. Trimming cost V 4 bases and J 8 bases; bases outside gene matches: 10. The CDR3 DNA sequence: TGCAGCGTTGGAGCGGGGGCCGGATCATATGAGCAGTTCTTC. Protein sequence: CSVGAGAGSYEQFF.

This chain uses TRBV5-1 with TRBJ2-5, with TRBD2 matching 10 bases. The CDR3 has 17 amino acids. Trimming cost V 0 bases and J 2 bases; bases outside gene matches: 7. CDR1 and CDR2 from the germline V gene are SGHRS and YFSETQ. In nucleotides, the CDR3 is TGCGCCAGCAGCTTGGTGCCGAGCGGGGGGGCTCAAGAGACCCAGTACTTC. Its protein product is CASSLVPSGGAQETQYF.

This chain joins TRBV5-1 and TRBJ1-1; no clear D gene. With 2 bases removed from V and 3 bases from J, the gap between germline ends came to 11 bases. This CDR3 has 14 amino acids. CDR1 SGHRS and CDR2 YFSETQ come from the germline V gene. CDR3 DNA sequence: TGCGCCAGCAGCTTAACAGCCGGTGACACTGAAGCTTTCTTT. Amino acids: CASSLTAGDTEAFF.

The chain recombines TRBV12-1 with TRBJ2-3; the listed D gene, TRBD2, was not tested against the DNA. TRBV12-1 is a pseudogene. This CDR3 has 16 residues. The CDR3 is CASSFAEPGGTDTQYF. The DNA for the CDR3 is TGTGCCAGCAGCTTTGCGGAGCCGGGGGGCACAGATACGCAGTATTTT.

This clone was found once. This chain joins TRBV5-1 and TRBJ1-5; D remains ambiguous. This CDR3 contains 16 residues. Per the germline V gene, CDR1 is SGHRS and CDR2 is YFSETQ. V lost 2 bases to trimming and J lost 2 bases, with 14 bases between them. The CDR3 loop is CASSFGPSGGNQPQHF. The CDR3 bases are TGCGCCAGCAGCTTTGGGCCCTCAGGCGGCAATCAGCCCCAGCATTTT.

This chain joins TRBV28 and TRBJ2-1; 7 nucleotides line up with TRBD2. Germline loops: CDR1 MDHEN, CDR2 SYDVKM. This CDR3 is built from 18 residues. The V segment lost 7 bases and the J segment 1 base; nucleotides outside the gene matches: 16. The CDR3 nucleotides are TGTGCCAGCAACGCTGGGGCGGGAGTCTTAAGGTCCTACAATGAGCAGTTCTTC. It yields the protein CASNAGAGVLRSYNEQFF.

This chain links TRBV11-2 with TRBJ2-3, with 12 positions matching TRBD2. The CDR3 runs to 17 residues. Per germline, CDR1 SGHAT and CDR2 FQNNGV. Germline trimming cut 2 bases from V and 0 bases from J; bases unmatched to any gene: 3. CDR3 nucleotide sequence: TGTGCCAGCAGCTTATTACTAGCGGGGGGAAGCACAGATACGCAGTATTTT. This sequence encodes CASSLLLAGGSTDTQYF.

The chain links TRBV7-9 to TRBJ2-7; D is ambiguous. The germline gives CDR1 SEHNR, CDR2 FQNEAQ (reference sequence). V lost 5 bases to trimming and J lost 0 bases, with 11 bases between them. The CDR3 length is 14 residues. The CDR3 DNA is TGTGCCAGCAGCCGTTTACAGAGCTCCTACGAGCAGTACTTC. It specifies CASSRLQSSYEQYF.

The chain is built from TRBV6-5 and TRBJ1-2; tentative D call: TRBD1 (6 bases). The CDR3 runs 15 residues. V gave up 0 bases and J gave up 0 bases, with 8 bases separating them. CDR1 and CDR2 from the germline V gene are MNHEY and SVGAGI. Here the CDR3 reads CASSYSGGPNYGYTF. DNA of the CDR3: TGTGCCAGCAGTTACTCGGGGGGGCCTAACTATGGCTACACCTTC.

The CDR3 DNA reads TGTGCCAGCAGCACTGTAAGGGACAGATCCACAGATACGCAGTATTTT. Its protein is CASSTVRDRSTDTQYF. The rearrangement links TRBV5-6 to TRBJ2-3; 7 nucleotides align to TRBD1. Germline CDR1 is SGHDT and CDR2 is YYEEEE. V trimming: 4 bases; J trimming: 2 bases; junction bases outside the gene matches: 10. This CDR3 region has 16 residues.

The chain employs TRBV11-2 and TRBJ1-1; D not certain. Germline V gene data show CDR1 as SGHAT and CDR2 as FQNNGV. The CDR3 spans 15 residues. The ends were cut back, 0 bases at V and 5 bases at J, with 13 bases in the middle. CDR3 region: CASSLEAQSGTEAFF. CDR3 sequence (DNA): TGTGCCAGCAGCTTAGAAGCCCAGTCGGGGACTGAAGCTTTCTTT. Using reference TRBV11-2 and TRBJ1-1 for the parts outside the CDR3, the full variable domain is EAGVAQSPRYKIIEKRQSVAFWCNPISGHATLYWYQQILGQGPKLLIQFQNNGVVDDSQLPKDRFSAERLKGVDSTLKIQPAKLEDSAVYLCASSLEAQSGTEAFFGQGTRLTVV.

This rearrangement joins TRBV6-7 to TRBJ2-3; weak D call: TRBD2 (5 bases). TRBV6-7 is flagged as an ORF with uncertain function. V lost 1 base and J lost 0, with 17 bases in between. The CDR3 is 18 residues long. In DNA form, the CDR3 reads TGTGCCAGCAGTTACTGGCCGAACACAGAGGGTAGCACAGATACGCAGTATTTT. Its translation: CASSYWPNTEGSTDTQYF.

This clone was observed a single time. The CDR3 is CASSLALTGTGFGYTF. For the CDR3, the DNA is TGTGCCAGCAGCTTAGCCCTTACCGGGACAGGATTTGGCTACACCTTC. The chain couples TRBV7-2 to TRBJ1-2, with TRBD1 matching 8 bases. V dropped 0 bases and J dropped 7; count of bases not matched to a gene: 10. This CDR3 contains 16 residues. From germline, CDR1 is SGHTA and CDR2 FQGNSA.

This chain connects TRBV7-8 to TRBJ2-3, with D possibly matching TRBD1 (5 bases). Between the trimmed V and J ends, which lost 3 bases and 2 bases, there was a span of 15 bases. This CDR3 comprises 16 residues. Germline CDR1 is SGHVS and CDR2 is FQNEAQ. CDR3 sequence: CASSLYQGLNTDTQYF. For the CDR3, the DNA is TGTGCCAGCAGCTTGTACCAGGGCCTCAACACAGATACGCAGTATTTT. The full variable domain, completed using reference TRBV7-8 and TRBJ2-3, is GAGVSQSPRYKVAKRGQDVALRCDPISGHVSLFWYQQALGQGPEFLTYFQNEAQLDKSGLPSDRFFAERPEGSVSTLKIQRTQQEDSAVYLCASSLYQGLNTDTQYFGPGTRLTVL.

The rearrangement joins TRBV4-1 to TRBJ2-1; D is perhaps TRBD2 (8 bases). In germline, CDR1 is MGHRA, CDR2 YSYEKL. This CDR3 spans 19 amino acids. Trimming took 3 bases from V and 0 from J, leaving 21 bases between them. The CDR3 DNA reads as TGCGCCAGCAGCCACCAGAGGGGGCTAGCGGGTGTCTCCTACAATGAGCAGTTCTTC. This translates into CASSHQRGLAGVSYNEQFF.

The chain employs TRBV28 and TRBJ2-1, with 7 bases lining up with TRBD1. Germline loops: CDR1 MDHEN, CDR2 SYDVKM. The CDR3 runs 14 residues. The V segment lost 3 bases and the J segment 4 bases; nucleotides outside the gene matches: 3. The CDR3 DNA sequence: TGTGCCAGCAGTTTCCGGGACAGATACAATGAGCAGTTCTTC. It is translated as CASSFRDRYNEQFF.

This chain connects TRBV4-1 to TRBJ2-1; unclear D gene. The CDR3 runs to 16 residues. Germline values: CDR1 MGHRA, CDR2 YSYEKL. Trimming took off 1 base at V and 4 bases at J, with 14 bases between the two ends. The CDR3 loop is CASSQVYAETYNEQFF. CDR3 nucleotide sequence: TGCGCCAGCAGCCAAGTATACGCGGAGACTTACAATGAGCAGTTCTTC.

The chain combines TRBV9 with TRBJ1-1, with a possible D match to TRBD1 (6 bases). CDR3 length equals 13 residues. Germline-derived CDR1 and CDR2 are SGDLS and YYNGEE. V was cut by 2 bases and J by 6 bases, with 11 bases left in between. This CDR3 is CASSVEQGAEAFF. CDR3 coding DNA: TGTGCCAGCAGCGTCGAACAGGGAGCTGAAGCTTTCTTT.

The count of this clone is one. The chain is built from TRBV28 and TRBJ1-2; D is unclear. Trimming stripped 3 bases from V and 8 bases from J, with 7 bases between. The germline V gene encodes CDR1 MDHEN and CDR2 SYDVKM. There are 11 residues in the CDR3. The chain's CDR3 is CASSFESGYTF. The CDR3 DNA follows: TGTGCCAGCAGTTTCGAGTCGGGCTACACCTTC.

As to this clone: One end of the junction fails to match germline, which may point to a read error. This chain uses TRBV4-3 with TRBJ1-2, with 9 bases identical to TRBD1. The CDR3 runs to 16 residues. From germline, CDR1 is LGHNA and CDR2 YSLEER. The CDR3 loop reads CAGSQEVGQGYNGYTF. As DNA, the CDR3 is TGCGCCGGCAGCCAAGAGGTGGGACAGGGATATAATGGCTACACCTTC.

About this clone itself: Compared with germline, one end of the junction differs, possibly owing to a read error. Distinct nucleotide sequences in the sample also encode this CDR3. The gene calls are TRBV27 and TRBJ2-3; D perhaps matches TRBD2 (6 bases). The CDR3 totals 14 residues. Germline CDR1 is MNHEY and CDR2 is SMNVEV (reference sequence). The CDR3 bases are TGCGCCAGCAGTTTGCCGGGAGTCCCAGATACGCAGTATTTT. This translates into CASSLPGVPDTQYF.

J is TRBJ2-5 and V is TRBV6-6; D is perhaps TRBD1 (6 bases). The CDR3 runs 15 residues. Germline CDR1 is MNHNY and CDR2 is SVGAGI (reference sequence). V lost 2 bases and J 5 bases, leaving 15 bases between the germline ends. The chain's CDR3 is CASSYGRGLRETQYF. The CDR3 region has the DNA TGTGCCAGCAGTTACGGAAGGGGGTTGCGGGAGACCCAGTACTTC.